These T cell receptor beta chains were read from a single sample in a study of T cell responses to AZD1222 COVID-19 vaccine. This table comes from immunoSEQ multiplex PCR, and its TCRdb copy is limited to in-frame clones, with some not included. The sample records 150,000 to 160,000 clones, roughly nine tenths being singletons. The source material was peripheral blood, sampled on day 0 of AZD1222 vaccination. These receptors all come from an adult in good health. Each CDR3 is given with its conserved first and last residue. The order of the fields is clone size, J gene, D gene, V gene, CDR3 protein, CDR3 DNA. A D gene is named only where the DNA matches it firmly. Size values are once, few and many counts, or a class for expanded clones, and some rows have none.

>-|TRBJ2-5|TRBD2|TRBV5-1
CASSPSGGLAGRGTQYF
TGCGCCAGCAGCCCCTCGGGCGGACTAGCGGGGCGGGGGACCCAGTACTTC
>-|TRBJ2-6|-|TRBV21-1
CASSKVPPADRGTGPGANVLTF
TGTGCCAGCAGCAAAGTTCCCCCTGCCGACAGGGGGACGGGGCCTGGGGCCAACGTCCTGACTTTC
>-|TRBJ2-3|TRBD1|TRBV19
CASRMTGLTDTQYF
TGTGCCAGTAGGATGACAGGGCTCACAGATACGCAGTATTTT
>-|TRBJ2-1|-|TRBV5-8
CASSLRGGIYNEQFF
TGTGCCAGCAGCTTGAGGGGGGGCATTTACAATGAGCAGTTCTTC
>-|TRBJ2-2|TRBD1|TRBV19
CASIPRDRYTGELFF
TGTGCCAGTATCCCCCGGGACAGATACACCGGGGAGCTGTTTTTT
>-|TRBJ2-7|TRBD1|TRBV19
CASSIGTGFAQYF
TGTGCCAGTAGTATCGGGACAGGGTTTGCGCAGTACTTC
>-|TRBJ1-6|TRBD1|TRBV6-5
CASREDRGQAALHF
TGTGCCAGCAGGGAGGACAGGGGACAAGCGGCCCTCCACTTT
>-|TRBJ2-7|TRBD2|TRBV4-1
CASSQRTSGDSYEQYF
TGCGCCAGCAGCCAGAGGACTAGCGGGGACTCCTACGAGCAGTACTTC
>-|TRBJ1-4|-|TRBV10-2
CASSESVDSRLFF
TGCGCCAGCAGTGAGTCGGTTGATAGTAGACTGTTTTTT
>-|TRBJ1-1|-|TRBV7-2
CASSLSTSDEAFF
TGTGCCAGCAGCCTCTCAACTTCTGACGAAGCTTTCTTT
>-|TRBJ1-2|-|TRBV10-3
CAISVGADYGYTF
TGTGCCATCTCTGTAGGGGCGGACTATGGCTACACCTTC
>few|TRBJ2-7|-|TRBV5-1
CASSPAASYEQYF
TGCGCCAGCAGTCCGGCGGCTTCCTACGAGCAGTACTTC
>-|TRBJ2-2|-|TRBV6-5
CASHLWGSGTGELFF
TGTGCCAGCCACCTCTGGGGAAGCGGCACCGGGGAGCTGTTTTTT
>-|TRBJ1-5|-|TRBV21-1
CASSTFPGQENFYSNQPQHF
TGTGCCAGCAGTACCTTTCCGGGACAGGAAAATTTTTATAGCAATCAGCCCCAGCATTTT
>-|TRBJ1-1|-|TRBV3-1/TRBV3-2
CASNQRAMNTEAFF
TGTGCCAGCAACCAAAGGGCAATGAACACTGAAGCTTTCTTT
>-|TRBJ1-6|TRBD1|TRBV11-2
CASSTGQGASPLHF
TGTGCCAGCAGCACCGGACAGGGGGCCTCACCCCTCCACTTT
>-|TRBJ2-3|-|TRBV11-2
CASSGQPGATWYF
TGTGCCAGCAGCGGACAGCCCGGGGCAACTTGGTATTTT
>once|TRBJ2-1|-|TRBV5-6
CASSLGYIGEQFF
TGTGCCAGCAGCTTGGGCTACATCGGTGAGCAGTTCTTC
>-|TRBJ2-7|TRBD1|TRBV12-5
CASGLGTGGRLQYF
TGTGCTAGTGGTTTGGGGACAGGGGGCAGGTTGCAGTACTTC
>-|TRBJ2-3|TRBD2|TRBV5-5
CASSFTGGGSDTQYF
TGTGCCAGCAGCTTCACCGGGGGGGGAAGTGACACGCAGTATTTT
>-|TRBJ1-1|-|TRBV28
CASSLLGRGFEAFF
TGTGCCAGCAGTCTCCTGGGGCGTGGATTTGAAGCTTTCTTT
>-|TRBJ2-1|-|TRBV5-4
CASSHGGALPHEQFF
TGTGCCAGCAGCCATGGGGGGGCCCTGCCCCATGAGCAGTTCTTC
>-|TRBJ1-1|TRBD1|TRBV19
CASGADRVVTEAFF
TGTGCCAGTGGAGCGGACAGGGTTGTAACTGAAGCTTTCTTT
>-|TRBJ2-1|TRBD2|TRBV12-5
CASGTGLDNEQFF
TGTGCTAGTGGTACCGGACTAGACAATGAGCAGTTCTTC
>-|TRBJ1-2|-|TRBV12-3/TRBV12-4
CASTPAGGDGYTF
TGTGCCAGCACCCCGGCGGGGGGCGATGGCTACACCTTC
>-|TRBJ1-1|-|TRBV6-5
CASMEGVGPEAFF
TGTGCCAGCATGGAAGGGGTGGGCCCCGAAGCTTTCTTT
>-|TRBJ2-7|-|TRBV10-3
CATRAEGEQYF
TGTGCCACCCGGGCCGAGGGGGAGCAGTACTTC